Sequencing of this TCR beta chain was carried out in a study of regulatory T cells in long-lasting Graves disease. Study results and limitations: There was favoring of TRBV28, TRBJ1-2 and TRBJ2-5 in persistent disease.

iRepertoire HTBI primers and Arm-PCR of CDR3 regions built TCR beta libraries. MiXCR, run by TCRdb on the multiplex PCR reads, gives a single entry per CDR3 protein. The data contain fewer than 350,000 distinct CDR3 sequences, about 20% of them seen just once; the ten biggest clones take up more than 30%. This CDR3 is built from 16 residues. Germline CDR1 reads LGHNT; CDR2 reads FRNRAP. J gave up 6 bases and V 1 base, and 6 bases lay outside the gene matches. Time point noted: newly diagnosed GD, antithyroid drugs for less than 3 months. Researchers made the TCR library from RNA that was extracted from PBMCs. Graves' disease was diagnosed by American Thyroid Association guidelines. A volume of approximately 9.8 milliliters of peripheral blood was collected in EDTA tubes. This clonotype appeared many times. Antigen unknown.

This specimen consisted of peripheral blood mononuclear cells (PBMCs), obtained at new diagnosis, from a patient treated with antithyroid drugs. The origin of this receptor is a female donor with Graves disease. The chain combines TRBV12-5 with TRBJ2-1, with 10 bases that match TRBD2. The CDR3 region has the DNA TGTGCTAGTGGTTTGGCGACCGGGACTAGCGTCAATGAGCAGTTCTTC. Protein: CASGLATGTSVNEQFF.